This T cell receptor beta chain was recorded in a study of response to subunit inactivated influenza vaccine. There are 14 residues in the CDR3. V lost 3 bases and J 5 bases, leaving 14 bases between the germline ends. CDR1 and CDR2 from the germline V gene are SGDLS and YYNGEE. A single record per CDR3 protein comes from TCRdb applying MiXCR to the RT-PCR reads. The data hold around 650,000 distinct CDR3 sequences, with 15% to 18% observed a single time. The rearrangement uses TRBV9 and TRBJ2-5, with D possibly matching TRBD1 (5 bases). The receptor's source is a man aged 45-65 years who received an inactivated influenza vaccine. Here the sequenced sample was PBMCs from blood, taken 11 to 12 days after vaccination. CDR3 amino acids: CASSAGRSGETQYF. CDR3 nucleotides: TGTGCCAGCAGCGCTGGACGTTCAGGGGAGACCCAGTACTTC.